Listed here are 10 T cell receptor beta chains from one sample, sequenced in a study of CD8 T cells in Susac syndrome. Reverse transcription of about 0.45 to 1 ug RNA was carried out with random hexamers. TCRdb processed the immunoSEQ multiplex PCR reads anew with MiXCR; each CDR3 protein has one entry. Among 150,000 to 200,000 distinct CDR3 sequences listed, nearly 97% were seen once. Sequenced material: CD4+ T cells from PBMCs. The receptors stem from a human donor with Susac syndrome.

V usage is TRBV6-5 and J usage is TRBJ2-1; weak D call: TRBD1 (6 bases). Germline loops: CDR1 MNHEY, CDR2 SVGAGI. Between the trimmed V and J ends, which lost 6 bases and 6 bases, there was a span of 18 bases. This CDR3 is built from 15 residues. The CDR3: CASRGTGSVSNEQFF. CDR3 DNA sequence: TGTGCCAGCAGAGGAACAGGGAGTGTATCCAATGAGCAGTTCTTC.

The rearrangement uses TRBV20-1 and TRBJ1-6, with a possible D match to TRBD1 (6 bases). CDR1 is DFQATT, CDR2 SNEGSKA, per germline (reference sequence). Trimming pared 0 bases from V and 10 bases from J, leaving 13 bases between. The CDR3 is 14 residues long. This chain's CDR3 is CSARDNRAPSPLHF. The CDR3 nucleotides read TGCAGTGCTAGAGATAACAGGGCGCCGTCACCCCTCCACTTT.

This clonotype came up once. CDR3 DNA sequence: TGCGCCAGCAGCCAAGTAGGGGGAAATTCACCCCTCCACTTT. It encodes CASSQVGGNSPLHF. The chain recombines TRBV4-3 with TRBJ1-6, with D possibly being TRBD1 (6 bases). Deletions cut 1 base from V and 7 bases from J, with 8 bases between. The CDR3 consists of 14 residues. The germline CDR1 and CDR2 sequences are LGHNA and YSLEER.

The chain joins TRBV6-2 or TRBV6-3 to TRBJ1-5; D perhaps matches TRBD1 (6 bases). CDR3 length: 14 residues. CDR1 and CDR2 from the germline V gene are MNHEY and SVGEGT. V lost 7 bases to trimming and J lost 7 bases, with 17 bases between them. The CDR3 DNA reads as TGTGCCAGCACCGAGACAGGCCCCAGGCAGCCCCAGCATTTT. It translates to CASTETGPRQPQHF.

The V gene is TRBV10-3, the J gene TRBJ2-1, with D perhaps TRBD2 (6 bases). There are 15 residues in the CDR3. Trimming took off 0 bases at V and 9 bases at J, with 15 bases between the two ends. Germline loops: CDR1 ENHRY, CDR2 SYGVKD. The CDR3 reads CAISESSGEWGEQFF. The CDR3 region has the DNA TGTGCCATCAGTGAGTCGTCGGGGGAGTGGGGTGAGCAGTTCTTC.

The chain uses TRBV20-1 and TRBJ2-1, with 8 bases lining up with TRBD1. V lost 1 base, J lost 4 bases, and 6 bases stayed unmatched. CDR1 is DFQATT and CDR2 is SNEGSKA in the germline V gene (reference sequence). The CDR3 runs to 15 residues. The CDR3 nucleotides read TGCAGTGCTAGAGTACCCAGGGGGCGGTACAATGAGCAGTTCTTC. As protein: CSARVPRGRYNEQFF.

This clonotype has more than one count but fewer than ten. CDR3 in DNA: TGTGCCAGCAGTCGGGGTCAGGCGAACACCGGGGAGCTGTTTTTT. Its translation: CASSRGQANTGELFF. This rearrangement joins TRBV6-2 or TRBV6-3 to TRBJ2-2; tentatively, D is TRBD2 (5 bases). Germline-derived CDR1 and CDR2 are MNHEY and SVGEGT. V lost 5 bases and J lost 0, with 10 bases in between. This CDR3 spans 15 amino acids.

V gene TRBV29-1 combines with J gene TRBJ2-1; 16 nucleotides align to TRBD2. The CDR3 spans 17 residues. The germline gives CDR1 SQVTM, CDR2 ANQGSEA. V was pared by 6 bases and J by 2 bases, with 7 bases of the junction left unmatched. For the CDR3, the DNA is TGCAGCGTCATGGGACTAGCGGGGGGGCAGGCCTACAATGAGCAGTTCTTC. Its protein product is CSVMGLAGGQAYNEQFF.

The V and J genes are TRBV28 and TRBJ2-5, with 8 nucleotides matching TRBD2. The CDR3 covers 14 residues. CDR1 and CDR2 from the germline V gene are MDHEN and SYDVKM. The J segment lost 2 bases and the V segment lost 5 bases, leaving 4 bases of the junction unmatched. This CDR3 is CASSPGLEQETQYF. CDR3 coding DNA: TGTGCCAGCAGTCCGGGACTAGAACAAGAGACCCAGTACTTC.

Here the CDR3 DNA reads TGTGCCAGCAGTAGGGACGGCTATAATTCACCCCTCCACTTT. As protein: CASSRDGYNSPLHF. The rearrangement joins TRBV6-5 to TRBJ1-6, with a tentative D call TRBD1 (5 bases). The V and J ends lost 5 bases and 3 bases respectively, with 8 bases between them. Germline loops: CDR1 MNHEY, CDR2 SVGAGI. The CDR3 sequence is 14 residues long.